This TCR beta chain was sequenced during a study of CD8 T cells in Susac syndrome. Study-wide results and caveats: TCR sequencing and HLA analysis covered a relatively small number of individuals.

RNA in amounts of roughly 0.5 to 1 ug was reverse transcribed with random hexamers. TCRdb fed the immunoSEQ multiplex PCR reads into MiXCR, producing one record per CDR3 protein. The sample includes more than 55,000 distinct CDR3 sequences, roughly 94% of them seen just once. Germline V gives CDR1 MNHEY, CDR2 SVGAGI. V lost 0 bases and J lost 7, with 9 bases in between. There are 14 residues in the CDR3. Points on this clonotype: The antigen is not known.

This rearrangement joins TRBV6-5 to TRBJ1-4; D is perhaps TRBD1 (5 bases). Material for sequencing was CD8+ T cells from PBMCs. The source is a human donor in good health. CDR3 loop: CASSYSQGGEKLFF. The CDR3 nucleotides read TGTGCCAGCAGTTACTCGCAGGGTGGTGAAAAACTGTTTTTT.